These 30 T cell receptor beta chains originate from one sample sequenced in a study of blood T cell repertoires in COVID-19. Sequenced by immunoSEQ multiplex PCR; TCRdb stores in-frame clones only, minus some. The data show 170,000 or so clones, approximately 88% seen once. Sequenced input: peripheral blood. All receptors derive from a woman aged 40-49 years with COVID-19, enrolled during active disease.

This chain links TRBV25-1 with TRBJ2-2; TRBD1 might be the D (6 bases). The CDR3 extends over 13 amino acids. The V and J ends lost 6 bases and 5 bases respectively, with 10 bases between them. CDR1 and CDR2 (germline): MGHDK, SYGVNS. The CDR3 protein is CASRQGRTGELFF. DNA for the CDR3: TGTGCCAGCAGACAGGGACGAACCGGGGAGCTGTTTTTT.

This chain connects TRBV6-1 to TRBJ1-3; the match to TRBD1 covers 8 bases. CDR1 is MNHNS and CDR2 is SASEGT in the germline V gene. V trimming: 2 bases; J trimming: 14 bases; junction bases outside the gene matches: 8. The CDR3 extends over 13 amino acids. CDR3 in amino acids: CASSERQGALVYF. The CDR3 bases are TGTGCCAGCAGTGAAAGGCAGGGGGCGCTCGTATATTTT.

This chain joins TRBV4-1 and TRBJ1-4; 11 bases agree with TRBD1. The CDR3 runs 18 residues. Unmatched junction bases numbered 7, after V lost 4 bases and J lost 0 bases. Germline-derived CDR1 and CDR2 are MGHRA and YSYEKL. This chain's CDR3 is CASSRDRGIGTTNEKLFF. Here the CDR3 DNA reads TGCGCCAGCAGCCGGGACAGGGGGATTGGGACAACTAATGAAAAACTGTTTTTT.

Only a few counts were recorded for this clone. The chain is built from TRBV7-9 and TRBJ1-4; 7 bases map to TRBD1. Germline loops: CDR1 SEHNR, CDR2 FQNEAQ (reference sequence). V lost 5 bases, J lost 5 bases, and 5 bases stayed unmatched. This CDR3 comprises 14 residues. The CDR3 protein is CASSEEQGNEKLFF. CDR3 nucleotides: TGTGCCAGCAGCGAGGAACAGGGGAATGAAAAACTGTTTTTT.

CDR3 protein: CATSRDSRTDTQYF. The CDR3 bases are TGTGCCACCAGCAGAGATTCCAGGACAGATACGCAGTATTTT. The rearrangement uses TRBV15 and TRBJ2-3; D not certain. Trimming cost V 0 bases and J 3 bases, with 7 bases left between them. Germline values: CDR1 LNHNV, CDR2 YYDKDF (reference sequence). This CDR3 is built from 14 residues.

The chain couples TRBV27 to TRBJ2-7, with 7 nucleotides matching TRBD1. Trimming at V came to 5 bases and at J to 2 bases, leaving 6 bases not matched to a gene. Germline CDR1 and CDR2: MNHEY and SMNVEV (reference sequence). This CDR3 is 14 amino acids long. CDR3 sequence reads: CASSPSQGPYEQYF. CDR3 DNA: TGTGCCAGCAGTCCCTCACAGGGGCCCTACGAGCAGTACTTC.

This clone occurred a few times. The chain uses TRBV18 and TRBJ1-2; 7 bases match TRBD1. CDR1 is KGHSH, CDR2 LQKENI, per germline. Trimming cost V 3 bases and J 0 bases; bases outside gene matches: 13. The CDR3 has 18 amino acids. The CDR3 nucleotides are TGTGCCAGCTCACCCGATCTAGGGGGCATAGGCGCTAACTATGGCTACACCTTC. Protein product: CASSPDLGGIGANYGYTF. The full variable domain, in which reference TRBV18 and TRBJ1-2 provide the parts outside the CDR3, is NAGVMQNPRHLVRRRGQEARLRCSPMKGHSHVYWYRQLPEEGLKFMVYLQKENIIDESGMPKERFSAEFPKEGPSILRIQQVVRGDSAAYFCASSPDLGGIGANYGYTFGSGTRLTVV.

This CDR3 is CASSLAGRADTQYF. The CDR3 DNA follows: TGTGCCAGCTCCTTAGCGGGACGGGCAGATACGCAGTATTTT. The V call is TRBV7-3, the J call TRBJ2-3; 8 nucleotides match TRBD2. Trimming removed 8 bases from V and 4 bases from J; junction bases left unmatched: 8. The CDR3 loop spans 14 amino acids. CDR1 is SGHTA, CDR2 FQGTGA, per germline.

V gene TRBV5-1 combines with J gene TRBJ2-1, with a tentative D call TRBD1 (6 bases). Germline CDR1 SGHRS, CDR2 YFSETQ. The ends were cut back, 0 bases at V and 6 bases at J, with 16 bases in the middle. This CDR3 comprises 16 residues. DNA of the CDR3: TGCGCCAGCAGCTTGGAGCAGGGGCGGAGAAGCAATGAGCAGTTCTTC. Translated: CASSLEQGRRSNEQFF.

This rearrangement joins TRBV3-1 (or the pseudogene TRBV3-2) to TRBJ2-2; D not certain. V was clipped by 5 bases and J by 6 bases, with 10 bases between them. Germline V gives CDR1 LGHDT, CDR2 YNNKEL (reference sequence). CDR3 size: 13 residues. The CDR3 DNA reads TGTGCCAGCAGCTCGTCCAGGTCCGGGGAGCTGTTTTTT. Protein: CASSSSRSGELFF.

Concerning this clone itself: The germline gene is not matched at one end of the junction; a read error may be the cause. The V and J genes are TRBV19 and TRBJ1-2; D gene uncertain. The CDR3 has 11 residues. Germline CDR1 LNHDA, CDR2 SQIVND (reference sequence). The CDR3 here is CASSIGYGYTF. CDR3 nucleotides: TGCGCCAGTAGTATCGGGTATGGCTACACCTTC.

The rearrangement uses TRBV25-1 and TRBJ2-7, with TRBD2 matching over 9 bases. V shed 8 bases, J shed 1 base, and the junction held 9 bases outside the gene matches. Germline CDR1 MGHDK, CDR2 SYGVNS. The CDR3 totals 15 residues. CDR3 in amino acids: CASALPLAGSYEQYF. Written as DNA, the CDR3 is TGTGCCAGCGCCCTTCCGCTAGCGGGATCCTACGAGCAGTACTTC.

The rearrangement uses TRBV9 and TRBJ1-2; maybe TRBD1 (6 bases). This CDR3 is built from 15 residues. Germline CDR1 reads SGDLS; CDR2 reads YYNGEE. Trimming removed 0 bases at V and 3 bases at J, with 12 bases between. CDR3 sequence: CASSVAAGAHYGYTF. CDR3 DNA sequence: TGTGCCAGCAGCGTAGCGGCAGGGGCTCACTATGGCTACACCTTC.

The V and J genes are TRBV10-1 and TRBJ2-2, with D perhaps TRBD2 (7 bases). The CDR3 covers 12 residues. CDR1 and CDR2 (germline): WNHNN, SYGVQD (reference sequence). The V end was cut by 11 bases, the J end by 4 bases, with 11 bases between. The CDR3 protein is CAAGASTGELFF. The CDR3 DNA reads as TGCGCCGCGGGGGCCTCCACCGGGGAGCTGTTTTTT.

The rearrangement uses TRBV6-5 and TRBJ2-3, with TRBD2 as a possible D gene (6 bases). V dropped 1 base and J dropped 3 bases, with 11 bases sitting between them. CDR3 length: 15 residues. Germline CDR1 MNHEY, CDR2 SVGAGI. The CDR3 sequence is CASSYWAGRTDTQYF. The CDR3 DNA sequence: TGTGCCAGCAGTTACTGGGCGGGACGGACAGATACGCAGTATTTT.

The CDR3 loop is CASSPSISMGYYEQYF. In nucleotides, the CDR3 is TGTGCCAGCAGCCCGTCCATATCAATGGGCTACTACGAGCAGTACTTC. The rearrangement links TRBV7-9 to TRBJ2-7; D uncertain. Trimming shortened V by 5 bases and J by 3 bases, and 20 bases separated the two germline ends. This CDR3 spans 16 amino acids. Looked up from germline, CDR1 is SEHNR and CDR2 is FQNEAQ (reference sequence).

The CDR3: CATSLPGGYEAFF. The CDR3 DNA sequence: TGTGCCACCAGTCTTCCAGGGGGCTACGAAGCTTTCTTT. The V gene is TRBV24-1, the J gene TRBJ1-1, with TRBD1 identical over 8 bases. Germline trimming cut 6 bases from V and 8 bases from J; bases unmatched to any gene: 7. The length of the CDR3 is 13 residues. The germline CDR1 and CDR2 sequences are KGHDR and SFDVKD.

This rearrangement joins TRBV18 to TRBJ1-5; possible D gene TRBD1, 5 bases. The germline V and J ends were trimmed by 2 bases and 7 bases, with 12 bases remaining between them. Per the germline V gene, CDR1 is KGHSH and CDR2 is LQKENI. This CDR3 is built from 14 residues. CDR3 loop: CASSPEMKGQPQHF. The CDR3 DNA follows: TGTGCCAGCTCACCAGAGATGAAGGGGCAGCCCCAGCATTTT.

Regarding this clone: In the same sample, other DNA sequences code for this CDR3. J is TRBJ1-5 and V is TRBV19, with D possibly being TRBD1 (6 bases). Trimming shortened V by 5 bases and J by 4 bases, and 12 bases separated the two germline ends. The germline V gene has CDR1 LNHDA and CDR2 SQIVND (reference sequence). CDR3 size: 14 residues. CDR3 in amino acids: CASSLQGGNQPQHF. The DNA of the CDR3 is TGTGCCAGTAGTTTACAGGGTGGAAATCAGCCCCAGCATTTT.

This sequence joins TRBV7-8 and TRBJ2-2, with D tentatively TRBD2 (6 bases). Looked up from germline, CDR1 is SGHVS and CDR2 is FQNEAQ. The CDR3 length is 13 residues. The V end lost 10 bases, the J end lost 4 bases, and 13 bases lay between the germline ends. The CDR3 sequence: CANYLGGTGELFF. The CDR3 nucleotides are TGTGCCAACTATTTGGGGGGCACCGGGGAGCTGTTTTTT.

This sequence joins TRBV6-4 and TRBJ1-5; D unresolved. V shed 3 bases and J shed 5 bases, with 14 bases lying between them. Looked up from germline, CDR1 is MRHNA and CDR2 is SNTAGT. The CDR3 length is 15 residues. As DNA, the CDR3 is TGTGCCAGCAGTGATGGGAGGTCAGTCCATCAGCCCCAGCATTTT. It specifies CASSDGRSVHQPQHF.

This chain links TRBV2 with TRBJ1-3; 7 bases are a match to TRBD1. V was pared by 5 bases and J by 0 bases, with 1 base of the junction left unmatched. Looked up from germline, CDR1 is SNHLY and CDR2 is FYNNEI. This CDR3 comprises 14 residues. The CDR3 sequence is CASSWDSSGNTIYF. CDR3 in DNA: TGTGCCAGCAGTTGGGACAGCTCTGGAAACACCATATATTTT.

V usage is TRBV7-9 and J usage is TRBJ2-4; D gene ambiguous. V shed 2 bases and J shed 1 base, with 12 bases lying between them. The CDR3 totals 16 residues. Germline V gene sequence: CDR1 SEHNR, CDR2 FQNEAQ (reference sequence). CDR3 in amino acids: CASSLSKTTAKNIQYF. For the CDR3, the DNA is TGTGCCAGCAGCTTATCAAAAACAACCGCCAAAAACATTCAGTACTTC.

The chain's CDR3 is CASSSWTVEAFF. The CDR3 region has the DNA TGTGCCAGCTCATCCTGGACAGTTGAAGCTTTCTTT. The V gene is TRBV18, the J gene TRBJ1-1, with TRBD1 as a possible D gene (6 bases). Trimming pared 5 bases from V and 7 bases from J, leaving 11 bases between. Germline V CDR1 and CDR2: KGHSH, LQKENI. This CDR3 contains 12 residues.

This clone was counted a single time. This chain connects TRBV19 to TRBJ2-5, with D perhaps matching TRBD1 (7 bases). Trimming took 8 bases from V and 2 from J, leaving 18 bases between them. The germline V gene has CDR1 LNHDA and CDR2 SQIVND (reference sequence). The CDR3 totals 15 residues. The CDR3 is CASRFEGAGQETQYF. The CDR3 bases are TGTGCCAGTCGGTTTGAGGGGGCGGGGCAAGAGACCCAGTACTTC.

The rearrangement links TRBV10-1 to TRBJ1-2, with 7 positions matching TRBD1. The CDR3 totals 14 residues. V shed 6 bases, J shed 4 bases, and the junction held 8 bases outside the gene matches. Germline V lookup: CDR1 WNHNN, CDR2 SYGVQD (reference sequence). CDR3 in amino acids: CASSSRGQLYGYTF. The DNA of the CDR3 is TGCGCCAGCAGCTCTCGGGGACAGCTCTATGGCTACACCTTC.

This CDR3 is CASRQRAGINTEAFF. CDR3 bases: TGTGCCAGCAGACAGCGGGCAGGGATAAACACTGAAGCTTTCTTT. The rearrangement joins TRBV6-5 to TRBJ1-1; perhaps TRBD1 as D (5 bases). The CDR3 consists of 15 residues. Looked up from germline, CDR1 is MNHEY and CDR2 is SVGAGI. V lost 6 bases and J lost 2, with 16 bases in between.

V and J are TRBV10-3 and TRBJ2-7; TRBD2 agrees at 12 bases. In germline, CDR1 is ENHRY, CDR2 SYGVKD. The CDR3 loop spans 12 amino acids. V shed 10 bases, J shed 4 bases, and the junction held 2 bases outside the gene matches. The CDR3 sequence is CARLAGAYEQYF. The CDR3 region has the DNA TGTGCCAGACTAGCGGGAGCATACGAGCAGTACTTC.

This chain links TRBV5-1 with TRBJ1-1; D call uncertain. Germline CDR1 and CDR2: SGHRS and YFSETQ. V gave up 6 bases and J gave up 4 bases, with 16 bases separating them. This CDR3 spans 14 amino acids. CDR3 nucleotide sequence: TGCGCCAGCACCCGGGAGGGAGTAGCCACTGAAGCTTTCTTT. It specifies CASTREGVATEAFF. Using reference TRBV5-1 and TRBJ1-1 for the parts outside the CDR3, the full variable domain is KAGVTQTPRYLIKTRGQQVTLSCSPISGHRSVSWYQQTPGQGLQFLFEYFSETQRNKGNFPGRFSGRQFSNSRSEMNVSTLELGDSALYLCASTREGVATEAFFGQGTRLTVV.

V gene TRBV18 combines with J gene TRBJ1-1; D may be TRBD1 (5 bases). CDR3 length: 16 amino acids. The germline V gene has CDR1 KGHSH and CDR2 LQKENI. With 2 bases removed from V and 5 bases from J, the gap between germline ends came to 18 bases. The CDR3 here is CASSPVFGHGRTEAFF. As DNA, the CDR3 is TGTGCCAGCTCACCAGTTTTCGGACACGGCAGGACTGAAGCTTTCTTT.